The source of this TCR beta chain is a study of control samples from healthy donors and cancer patients. Germline CDR1 SGHNT, CDR2 YYREEE (reference sequence). This CDR3 spans 16 amino acids. The ends lost 0 bases at V and 5 bases at J; junction bases unmatched: 10. Repertoires were generated with immunoSEQ multiplex PCR, while TCRdb's copy carries only in-frame clones and drops some. Seen here are tens of thousands of clones, about nine tenths observed once, and the top ten hold 3.5% to 4.5%. Material for sequencing was blood. This receptor was identified in a woman under 30 in good health. The V and J genes are TRBV5-4 and TRBJ2-5; 7 bases align to TRBD1. The CDR3 DNA follows: TGTGCCAGCAGCTTGGGAGGGACAGACTATCGCGAGACCCAGTACTTC. Encoded protein: CASSLGGTDYRETQYF.